The 2 T cell receptor beta chains reported below all come from one sample, sequenced in a study of blood T cell repertoires in COVID-19. Only in-frame clones appear in the TCRdb table, and some are missing; sequencing was by immunoSEQ multiplex PCR. The sample consists of some 400,000 clones, about 87% of them appearing once. Material: peripheral blood. Receptors originate from a woman in her sixties or seventies with COVID-19, enrolled during active disease.

The chain carries TRBV5-6 and TRBJ2-5; D perhaps matches TRBD1 (6 bases). Germline V lookup: CDR1 SGHDT, CDR2 YYEEEE. This CDR3 has 13 residues. V dropped 4 bases and J dropped 7 bases, with 14 bases sitting between them. The CDR3 loop is CASSLAGEGTQYF. CDR3 in DNA: TGTGCCAGCAGCCTAGCAGGGGAAGGGACCCAGTACTTC. Full variable domain (outside the CDR3, taken from reference TRBV5-6 and TRBJ2-5): DAGVTQSPTHLIKTRGQQVTLRCSPKSGHDTVSWYQQALGQGPQFIFQYYEEEERQRGNFPDRFSGHQFPNYSSELNVNALLLGDSALYLCASSLAGEGTQYFGPGTRLLVL.

The chain recombines TRBV7-9 with TRBJ2-3, with D perhaps matching TRBD1 (6 bases). CDR1 and CDR2 from the germline V gene are SEHNR and FQNEAQ (reference sequence). This CDR3 has 17 amino acids. The V gene lost 1 base and the J gene lost 1 base, with 15 bases spanning the gap. The CDR3 sequence: CASSLVRGPSRTDTQYF. As DNA, the CDR3 is TGTGCCAGCAGCTTAGTCAGGGGTCCTAGCCGCACAGATACGCAGTATTTT.